These T cell receptor beta chains were read from a single sample in a study of T-cell memory formation after mild COVID-19. From the 5' RACE reads, TCRdb called clonotypes with MiXCR, one entry per CDR3 protein. This repertoire shows 300,000 to 400,000 distinct CDR3 sequences, under 30% found once; its top ten account for approximately 12%. Sequencing used PBMCs or a T cell subset sorted from them (not recorded which). These TCRs come from an adult woman who had mild COVID-19 (a few samples of this study predate the infection). Cell type and time point are not known. CDR3s include the opening cysteine and the closing phenylalanine or tryptophan. Fields, in order: D gene, V gene, clone size, J gene, CDR3 DNA, CDR3 protein. D genes are given only for firm matches. Clone size is not always given. Where it is, it says once, few, many or a class for expanded clones.

NA	TRBV7-7	few	TRBJ1-1	TGTGCCAGCAGCCGCCAATTGAACACTGAAGCTTTCTTT	CASSRQLNTEAFF
TRBD1	TRBV5-5	NA	TRBJ1-6	TGTGCCAGCAGCCAAGACAGGGTGGATCGATCACCCCTCCACTTT	CASSQDRVDRSPLHF
NA	TRBV5-1	few	TRBJ1-3	TGCGCCAGCAGCCCCGGACAGATTTCTGGAAACACCATATATTTT	CASSPGQISGNTIYF
TRBD1	TRBV23-1	few	TRBJ1-4	TGCGCCAGCAGGCACACTGGGACAGCATGGGGCAATGAAAAACTGTTTTTT	CASRHTGTAWGNEKLFF
NA	TRBV10-2	many	TRBJ2-2	TGCGCCAGCAGTTATAGGGGAGACACCGGGGAGCTGTTTTTT	CASSYRGDTGELFF
NA	TRBV20-1	few	TRBJ1-1	TGCAGTGCTAGAGATCCGTTTCGAGGTATGAACACTGAAGCTTTCTTT	CSARDPFRGMNTEAFF
NA	TRBV4-1	NA	TRBJ1-6	TGCGCCAGCAGCCAAGATACCCTAATCGAGGACCTCCACTTT	CASSQDTLIEDLHF
NA	TRBV14	NA	TRBJ1-2	TGTGCCAGCAGCCACTCTAACTATGGCTACACCTTC	CASSHSNYGYTF
NA	TRBV5-1	few	TRBJ2-7	TGCGCCAGCAGCGTGCCGGGCAACACCTACGAGCAGTACTTC	CASSVPGNTYEQYF
NA	TRBV27	NA	TRBJ1-2	TGTGCCAGCAGTAAGTCCCTGTCCCCTCCTAATTGGGGCTACACCTTC	CASSKSLSPPNWGYTF
TRBD1	TRBV11-2	NA	TRBJ2-2	TGTGCCAGCAGCTCGACAGGGAACGGGGAGCTGTTTTTT	CASSSTGNGELFF
TRBD1	TRBV15	few	TRBJ1-1	TGTGCCACCAGCACAGACAGGGGGAGGAACACTGAAGCTTTCTTT	CATSTDRGRNTEAFF
NA	TRBV4-1	few	TRBJ1-4	TGCGCCAGCAGCCAAGGTGACGCATATCGTGAAAAACTGTTTTTT	CASSQGDAYREKLFF
NA	TRBV4-2	many	TRBJ1-4	TGTGCCAGCAGCCACAGCGGGTCGGGCAGGCCCAATGAAAAACTGTTTTTT	CASSHSGSGRPNEKLFF
NA	TRBV7-2	few	TRBJ2-3	TGTGCCAGCACCTATACCGGGACCACTTCGGATACGCAGTATTTT	CASTYTGTTSDTQYF
NA	TRBV15	NA	TRBJ1-2	TGTGCCACCAGCAGAGATTCAGGGAAGATCTTCTATGGCTACACCTTC	CATSRDSGKIFYGYTF
NA	TRBV6-1	few	TRBJ2-1	TGTGCCAGCAGTGACTACGGGACTTCGCCCTACAATGAGCAGTTCTTC	CASSDYGTSPYNEQFF
TRBD2	TRBV10-3	few	TRBJ2-5	TGTGCCATCAGTCCTAGCGGGGCGACCCAGTACTTC	CAISPSGATQYF
TRBD2	TRBV9	NA	TRBJ2-3	TGTGCCAGCAGCTTGACTAGCGACCAAAGCACAGATACGCAGTATTTT	CASSLTSDQSTDTQYF
NA	TRBV4-3	few	TRBJ2-5	TGCGCCAGCAGCCAAGATGTGGGGCAAGAGACCCAGTACTTC	CASSQDVGQETQYF
NA	TRBV5-1	few	TRBJ2-5	TGCGCCAGCAGCTTGGGGTTTGGAGAGACCCAGTACTTC	CASSLGFGETQYF
NA	TRBV12-3/TRBV12-4	many	TRBJ2-5	TGTGCCAGCAGTTACGGCGAAGAGACCCAGTACTTC	CASSYGEETQYF
NA	TRBV21-1	NA	TRBJ2-1	TGTGCCAGCTACCCAGGGATAAGGAAGACACGCAATGAGCAGTTCTTC	CASYPGIRKTRNEQFF
TRBD1	TRBV6-1	few	TRBJ1-1	TGTGCCAGCAGTGCGGGACAGGCTAACACTGAAGCTTTCTTT	CASSAGQANTEAFF